The count of the clone carrying this TCR beta chain is one. Here immunoSEQ multiplex PCR was the method, and the copy in TCRdb shows in-frame clones only, minus some. The data show 2,500,000 or so clones, 90% to 95% seen once. The germline gives CDR1 SEHNR, CDR2 FQNEAQ (reference sequence). This CDR3 is 16 amino acids long. The V end was cut by 1 base, the J end by 6 bases, with 15 bases between. The data are from a study of shared clonotypes between healthy human individuals. This TCR was sampled from a man younger than 35 in good health. Some clones in this sample may be carry-over from other donors' samples. V gene TRBV7-9 combines with J gene TRBJ2-2, with D perhaps being TRBD1 or TRBD2 (5 bases each). Sequencing was carried out using naive CD4+ T cells from PBMCs. Subset denoted: CD45RA+ positively selected. Here the CDR3 DNA reads TGTGCCAGCAGCTTAGTCCGGGGCCCAGTTGCCGGGGAGCTGTTTTTT. Translating gives CASSLVRGPVAGELFF. The full variable domain, its missing parts supplied by reference TRBV7-9 and TRBJ2-2, is DTGVSQNPRHKITKRGQNVTFRCDPISEHNRLYWYRQTLGQGPEFLTYFQNEAQLEKSRLLSDRFSAERPKGSFSTLEIQRTEQGDSAMYLCASSLVRGPVAGELFFGEGSRLTVL.